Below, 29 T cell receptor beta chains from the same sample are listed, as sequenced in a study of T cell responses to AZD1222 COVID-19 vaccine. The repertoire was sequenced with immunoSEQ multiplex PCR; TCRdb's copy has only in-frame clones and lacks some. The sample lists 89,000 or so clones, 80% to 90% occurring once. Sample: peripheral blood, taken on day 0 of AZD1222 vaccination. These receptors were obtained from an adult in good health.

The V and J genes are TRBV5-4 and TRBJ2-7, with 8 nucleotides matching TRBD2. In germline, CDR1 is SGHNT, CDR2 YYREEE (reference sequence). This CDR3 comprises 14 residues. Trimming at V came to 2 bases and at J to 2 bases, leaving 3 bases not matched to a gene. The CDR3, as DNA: TGTGCCAGCAGCTTTACTAGCGGAACCTACGAGCAGTACTTC. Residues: CASSFTSGTYEQYF.

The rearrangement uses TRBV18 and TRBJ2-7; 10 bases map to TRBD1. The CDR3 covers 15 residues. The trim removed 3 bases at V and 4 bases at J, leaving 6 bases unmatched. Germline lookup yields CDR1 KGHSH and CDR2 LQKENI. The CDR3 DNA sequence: TGTGCCAGCTCACCCGGGACAGGGGTCTTGTACGAGCAGTACTTC. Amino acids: CASSPGTGVLYEQYF.

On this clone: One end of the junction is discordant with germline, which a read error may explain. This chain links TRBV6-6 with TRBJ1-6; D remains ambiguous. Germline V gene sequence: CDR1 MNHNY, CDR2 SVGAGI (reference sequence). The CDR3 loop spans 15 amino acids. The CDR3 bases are TGTGCCAGCACCGTAGGACGGGCCTACAATTCACCCCTCCACTTT. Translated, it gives CASTVGRAYNSPLHF.

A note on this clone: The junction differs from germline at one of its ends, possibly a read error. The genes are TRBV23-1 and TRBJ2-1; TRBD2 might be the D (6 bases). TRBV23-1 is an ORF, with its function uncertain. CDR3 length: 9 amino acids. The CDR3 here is CASSHWGVF. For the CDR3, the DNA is TGCGCCAGCAGTCACTGGGGGGTCTTC.

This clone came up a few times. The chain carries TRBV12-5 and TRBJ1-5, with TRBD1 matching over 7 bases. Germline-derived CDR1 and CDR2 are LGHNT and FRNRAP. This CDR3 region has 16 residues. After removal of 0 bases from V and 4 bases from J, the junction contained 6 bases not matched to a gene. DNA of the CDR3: TGTGCTAGTGGTTTGGTATTTGAGACAGGGAATCAGCCCCAGCATTTT. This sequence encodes CASGLVFETGNQPQHF.

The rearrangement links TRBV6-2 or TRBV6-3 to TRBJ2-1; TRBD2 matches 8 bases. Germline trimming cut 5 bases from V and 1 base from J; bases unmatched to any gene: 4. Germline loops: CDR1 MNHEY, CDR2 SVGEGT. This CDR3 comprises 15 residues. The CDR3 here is CASSKLAESYNEQFF. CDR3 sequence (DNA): TGTGCCAGCAGTAAACTAGCGGAATCCTACAATGAGCAGTTCTTC.

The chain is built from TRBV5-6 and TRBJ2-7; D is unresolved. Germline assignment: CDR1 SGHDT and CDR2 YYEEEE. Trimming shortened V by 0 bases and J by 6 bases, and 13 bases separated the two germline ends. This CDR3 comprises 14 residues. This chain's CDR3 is CASSLDFREGEQYF. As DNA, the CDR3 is TGTGCCAGCAGCTTGGACTTTCGAGAAGGCGAGCAGTACTTC.

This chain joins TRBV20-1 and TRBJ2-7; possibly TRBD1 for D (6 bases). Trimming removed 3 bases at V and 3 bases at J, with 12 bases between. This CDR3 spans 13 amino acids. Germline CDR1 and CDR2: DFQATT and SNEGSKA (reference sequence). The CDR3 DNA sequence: TGCAGTGCTAGTGGGGGACACCTCTACGAGCAGTACTTC. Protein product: CSASGGHLYEQYF.

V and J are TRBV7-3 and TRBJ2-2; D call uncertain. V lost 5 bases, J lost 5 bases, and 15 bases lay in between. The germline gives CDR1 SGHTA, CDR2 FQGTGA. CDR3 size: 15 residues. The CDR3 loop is CASSPSEAVTGELFF. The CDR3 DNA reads TGTGCCAGCAGCCCCTCAGAGGCAGTTACCGGGGAGCTGTTTTTT.

CDR3 protein: CASSILPGTTYNEQFF. Here the CDR3 DNA reads TGTGCCAGTAGTATTCTTCCCGGGACTACTTACAATGAGCAGTTCTTC. The genes are TRBV19 and TRBJ2-1, with 7 bases that match TRBD2. The CDR3 loop spans 16 amino acids. The germline CDR1 and CDR2 sequences are LNHDA and SQIVND (reference sequence). Losses at the gene ends were 3 bases for V and 4 bases for J; bases not matched to a gene: 9.

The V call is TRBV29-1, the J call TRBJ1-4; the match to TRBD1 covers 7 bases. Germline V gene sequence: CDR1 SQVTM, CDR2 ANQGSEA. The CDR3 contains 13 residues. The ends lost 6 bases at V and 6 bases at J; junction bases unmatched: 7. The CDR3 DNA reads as TGCAGCGTGAATACAGGGGACTATGAAAAACTGTTTTTT. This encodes CSVNTGDYEKLFF.

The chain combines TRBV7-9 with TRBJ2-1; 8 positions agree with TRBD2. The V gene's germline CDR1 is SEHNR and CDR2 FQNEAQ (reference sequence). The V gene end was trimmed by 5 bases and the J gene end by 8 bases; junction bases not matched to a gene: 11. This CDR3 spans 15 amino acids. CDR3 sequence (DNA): TGTGCCAGCAGCCCGACTAGCGCCGCCATACATGAGCAGTTCTTC. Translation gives CASSPTSAAIHEQFF.

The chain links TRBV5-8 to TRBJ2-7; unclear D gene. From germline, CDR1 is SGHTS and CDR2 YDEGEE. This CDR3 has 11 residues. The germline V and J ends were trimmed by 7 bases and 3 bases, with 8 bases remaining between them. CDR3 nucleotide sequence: TGTGCCAGCGGATTAGTCTACGAGCAGTACTTC. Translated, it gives CASGLVYEQYF. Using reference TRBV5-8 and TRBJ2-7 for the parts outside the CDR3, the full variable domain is EAGVTQSPTHLIKTRGQQATLRCSPISGHTSVYWYQQALGLGLQFLLWYDEGEERNRGNFPPRFSGRQFPNYSSELNVNALELEDSALYLCASGLVYEQYFGPGTRLTVT.

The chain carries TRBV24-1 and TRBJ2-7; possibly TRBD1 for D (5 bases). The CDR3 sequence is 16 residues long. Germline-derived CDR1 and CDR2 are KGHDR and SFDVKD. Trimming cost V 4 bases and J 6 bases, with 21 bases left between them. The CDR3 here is CATSEGPSAGRGEQYF. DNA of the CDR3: TGTGCCACCAGTGAAGGCCCCTCAGCTGGTAGGGGCGAGCAGTACTTC.

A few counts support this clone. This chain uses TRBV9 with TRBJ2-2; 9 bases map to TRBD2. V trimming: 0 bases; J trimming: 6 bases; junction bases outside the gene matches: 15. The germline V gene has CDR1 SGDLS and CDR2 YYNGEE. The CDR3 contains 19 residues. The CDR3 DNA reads TGTGCCAGCAGCGTAGTCGGTAGCGGGAGTCGAAGTGCGGCCGGGGAGCTGTTTTTT. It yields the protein CASSVVGSGSRSAAGELFF.

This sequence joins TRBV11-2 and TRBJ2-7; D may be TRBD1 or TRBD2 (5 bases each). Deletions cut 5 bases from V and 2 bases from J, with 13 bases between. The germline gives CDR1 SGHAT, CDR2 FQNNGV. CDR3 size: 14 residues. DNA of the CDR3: TGTGCCAGCAGCACACCACTAGGGGCCTACGAGCAGTACTTC. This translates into CASSTPLGAYEQYF.

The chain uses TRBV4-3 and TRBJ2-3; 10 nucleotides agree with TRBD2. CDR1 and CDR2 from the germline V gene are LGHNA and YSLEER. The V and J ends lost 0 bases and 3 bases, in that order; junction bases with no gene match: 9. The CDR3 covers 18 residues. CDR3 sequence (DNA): TGCGCCAGCAGCCAAGAGAGGCGAGCGGGAGGGCCGACAGATACGCAGTATTTT. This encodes CASSQERRAGGPTDTQYF.

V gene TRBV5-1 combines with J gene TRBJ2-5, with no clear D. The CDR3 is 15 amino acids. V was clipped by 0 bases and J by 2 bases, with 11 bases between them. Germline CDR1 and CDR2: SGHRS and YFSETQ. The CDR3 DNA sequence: TGCGCCAGCAGCTTGGTAGAGGTGGGACAAGAGACCCAGTACTTC. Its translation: CASSLVEVGQETQYF.

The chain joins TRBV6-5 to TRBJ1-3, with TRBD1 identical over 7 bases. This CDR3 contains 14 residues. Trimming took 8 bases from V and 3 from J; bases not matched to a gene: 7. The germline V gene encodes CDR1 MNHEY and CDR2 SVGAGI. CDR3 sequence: CASVRDSGGNTIYF. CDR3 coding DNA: TGTGCCAGCGTCCGGGACAGTGGTGGAAACACCATATATTTT.

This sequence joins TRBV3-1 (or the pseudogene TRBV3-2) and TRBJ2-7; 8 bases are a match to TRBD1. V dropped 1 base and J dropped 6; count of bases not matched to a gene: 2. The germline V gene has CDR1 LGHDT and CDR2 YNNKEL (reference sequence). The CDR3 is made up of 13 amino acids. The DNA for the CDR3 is TGTGCCAGCAGCCAAGGCAGGGGGCTCGAGCAGTACTTC. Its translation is CASSQGRGLEQYF.

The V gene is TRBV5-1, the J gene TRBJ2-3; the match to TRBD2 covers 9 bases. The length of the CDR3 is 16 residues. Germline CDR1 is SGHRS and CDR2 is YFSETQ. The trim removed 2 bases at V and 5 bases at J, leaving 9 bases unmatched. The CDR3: CASSFKAAGGGDTQYF. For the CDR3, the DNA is TGCGCCAGCAGCTTTAAAGCAGCGGGAGGTGGAGATACGCAGTATTTT.

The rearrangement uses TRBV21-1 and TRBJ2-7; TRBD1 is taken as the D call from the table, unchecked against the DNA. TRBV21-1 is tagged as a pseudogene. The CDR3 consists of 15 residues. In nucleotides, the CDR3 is TGTGCCAGCAGCAAATGTCAGGGGGTACCCTACGAGCAGTACTTC. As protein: CASSKCQGVPYEQYF.

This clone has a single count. The CDR3 DNA reads TGTGCCAGCAGTTCGACAGGGTCTGGCTACACCTTC. Translating it yields CASSSTGSGYTF. The chain has TRBV6-6 and TRBJ1-2; 7 bases fit TRBD1. This CDR3 is built from 12 residues. After removal of 4 bases from V and 7 bases from J, the junction contained 3 bases not matched to a gene. The germline CDR1 and CDR2 sequences are MNHNY and SVGAGI (reference sequence).

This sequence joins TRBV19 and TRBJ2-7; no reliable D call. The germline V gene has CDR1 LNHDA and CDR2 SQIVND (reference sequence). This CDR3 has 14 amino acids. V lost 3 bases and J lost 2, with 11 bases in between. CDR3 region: CASSMRLNTYEQYF. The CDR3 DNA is TGTGCCAGTAGTATGAGGTTAAATACCTACGAGCAGTACTTC.

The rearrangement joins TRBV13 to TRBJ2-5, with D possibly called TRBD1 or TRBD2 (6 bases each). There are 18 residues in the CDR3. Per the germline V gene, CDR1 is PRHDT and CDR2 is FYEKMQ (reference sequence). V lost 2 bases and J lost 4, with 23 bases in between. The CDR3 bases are TGTGCCAGCAGCTTAAGTACGGGGGCCAGGATAAAGGGAGAGACCCAGTACTTC. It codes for CASSLSTGARIKGETQYF. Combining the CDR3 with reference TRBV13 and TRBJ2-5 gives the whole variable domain AAGVIQSPRHLIKEKRETATLKCYPIPRHDTVYWYQQGPGQDPQFLISFYEKMQSDKGSIPDRFSAQQFSDYHSELNMSSLELGDSALYFCASSLSTGARIKGETQYFGPGTRLLVL.

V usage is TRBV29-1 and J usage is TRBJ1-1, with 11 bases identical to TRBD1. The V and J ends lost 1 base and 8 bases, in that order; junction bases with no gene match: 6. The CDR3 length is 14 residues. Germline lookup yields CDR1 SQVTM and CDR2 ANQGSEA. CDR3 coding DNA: TGCAGCGTTGAAGTAAAGGGACAGGGGGGCGAAGCTTTCTTT. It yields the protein CSVEVKGQGGEAFF. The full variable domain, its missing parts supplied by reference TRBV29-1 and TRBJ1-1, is SAVISQKPSRDICQRGTSLTIQCQVDSQVTMMFWYRQQPGQSLTLIATANQGSEATYESGFVIDKFPISRPNLTFSTLTVSNMSPEDSSIYLCSVEVKGQGGEAFFGQGTRLTVV.

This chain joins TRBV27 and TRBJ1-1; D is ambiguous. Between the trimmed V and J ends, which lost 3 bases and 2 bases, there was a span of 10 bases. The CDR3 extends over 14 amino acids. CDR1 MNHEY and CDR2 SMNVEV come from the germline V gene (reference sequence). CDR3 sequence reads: CASSLYGVNTEAFF. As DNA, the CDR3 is TGTGCCAGCAGTTTGTATGGAGTTAACACTGAAGCTTTCTTT.

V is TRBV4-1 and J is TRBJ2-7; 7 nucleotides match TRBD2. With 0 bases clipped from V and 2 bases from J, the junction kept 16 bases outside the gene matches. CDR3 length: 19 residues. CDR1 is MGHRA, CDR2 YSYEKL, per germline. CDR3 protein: CASSQEHQRASGGPYEQYF. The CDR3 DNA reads TGCGCCAGCAGCCAAGAACACCAACGGGCTAGCGGAGGTCCCTACGAGCAGTACTTC.

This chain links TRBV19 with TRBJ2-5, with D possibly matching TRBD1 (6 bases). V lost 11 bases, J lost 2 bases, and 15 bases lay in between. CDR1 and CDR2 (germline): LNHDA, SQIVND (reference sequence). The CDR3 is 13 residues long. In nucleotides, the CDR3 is TGTGCCGTTGCTGGGGGCAGTCAAGAGACCCAGTACTTC. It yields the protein CAVAGGSQETQYF. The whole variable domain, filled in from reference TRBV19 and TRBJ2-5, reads DGGITQSPKYLFRKEGQNVTLSCEQNLNHDAMYWYRQDPGQGLRLIYYSQIVNDFQKGDIAEGYSVSREKKESFPLTVTSAQKNPTAFYLCAVAGGSQETQYFGPGTRLLVL.